This T cell receptor beta chain was profiled in a study of CD8+ T cells in alopecia areata. Overall study: Tofacitinib administration to treated patients was oral, at 5 to 10 mg twice daily. Study-level findings and limits: Tofacitinib significantly lowered scalp clonality and expanded CD8+ clones among the top 100.

With 5 bases removed from V and 10 bases from J, the gap between germline ends came to 14 bases. CDR1 is KGHSH and CDR2 is LQKENI in the germline V gene. CDR3 length equals 12 residues. Notes on this clone: Antigen: not known.

Isolated RNA was reverse transcribed into cDNA used as the sequencing template. This table comes from immunoSEQ multiplex PCR, and its TCRdb copy is limited to in-frame clones, with some not included. The repertoire has roughly 280,000 clones, around three fifths of them found once; the top ten carry around 0.92%. Treatment defined: oral pan-JAK inhibitor, 5-10 mg twice daily. This chain uses TRBV18 with TRBJ1-1; the D is unclear. The specimen comprised CD4+ T cells sorted from blood, sampled around week 54, from a patient treated with tofacitinib. The TCR was taken from a human donor with alopecia areata. CDR3 DNA sequence: TGTGCCAGCTCATCTAGGCTACTTGGAGCTTTCTTT. Encoded protein: CASSSRLLGAFF.